This entry is about one T cell receptor (beta chain). Its cognate antigen is unknown. Assembly of TCR beta libraries relied on iRepertoire HTBI primers together with Arm-PCR of CDR3 regions. TCRdb analysed the multiplex PCR reads with MiXCR anew, one entry per CDR3 protein. This table holds 380,000 or so distinct CDR3 sequences, 15% to 20% found once. Time point indicated: newly diagnosed GD, antithyroid drugs for less than 3 months. The TCR library was prepared using RNA isolated from PBMCs. Under American Thyroid Association guidelines, Graves' disease was diagnosed. The CDR3 has 16 amino acids. CDR1 is LNHDA, CDR2 SQIVND, per germline (reference sequence). V was cut by 0 bases and J by 3 bases, with 14 bases left in between. The sample originates from a study of regulatory T cells in long-lasting Graves disease. Points from the study as a whole: When disease was persistent, TRBV28, TRBJ1-2 and TRBJ2-5 were the favored segments. Persistent patients shared more public clonotypes (approximately 2,500) than new patients (just under 1,000).

A further study also used this sample, focusing on T cells in Graves' hyperthyroidism and ophthalmopathy. That source reports: The TCR CDR3 first-round RT-PCR relied on the HTBI primer set.

The sample consisted of peripheral blood mononuclear cells (PBMCs), taken at new diagnosis, from a patient treated with antithyroid drugs. This rearrangement joins TRBV19 to TRBJ1-1; D is ambiguous. This sequence was found in a woman between 18 and 29 years old with Graves disease. CDR3 DNA sequence: TGTGCCAGTAGTATAGATCGAGTCCTCGGGGACACTGAAGCTTTCTTT. This codes for CASSIDRVLGDTEAFF. Supplemented by reference TRBV19 and TRBJ1-1, the full variable domain reads DGGITQSPKYLFRKEGQNVTLSCEQNLNHDAMYWYRQDPGQGLRLIYYSQIVNDFQKGDIAEGYSVSREKKESFPLTVTSAQKNPTAFYLCASSIDRVLGDTEAFFGQGTRLTVV.